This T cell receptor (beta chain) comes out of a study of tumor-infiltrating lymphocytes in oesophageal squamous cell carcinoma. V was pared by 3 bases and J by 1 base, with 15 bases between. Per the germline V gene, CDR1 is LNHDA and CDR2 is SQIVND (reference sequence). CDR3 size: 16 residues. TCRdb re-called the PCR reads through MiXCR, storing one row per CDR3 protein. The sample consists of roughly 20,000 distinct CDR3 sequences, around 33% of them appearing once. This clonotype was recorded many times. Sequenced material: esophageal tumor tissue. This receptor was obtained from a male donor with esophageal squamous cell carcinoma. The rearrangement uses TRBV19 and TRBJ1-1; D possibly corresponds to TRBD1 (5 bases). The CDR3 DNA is TGTGCCAGTAGTATCCGACGTGGGGCGGAGAACACTGAAGCTTTCTTT. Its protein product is CASSIRRGAENTEAFF.